The entry below describes one T cell receptor beta chain. Its antigen is not identified. These data originate in a study of CD8 T cells in Susac syndrome. Overall study results and limits: It was acknowledged in the study that the number of individuals who were included in its TCR sequencing and HLA analysis was relatively small.

After extraction with the RNeasy kit, 0.5 to 1 ug of the RNA was reverse transcribed using random hexamers. Across 54 Vbeta and 13 Jbeta, immunoSEQ multiplex PCR amplified TCR beta CDR3. TCRdb fed the immunoSEQ multiplex PCR reads into MiXCR, producing one record per CDR3 protein. The repertoire holds about 71,000 distinct CDR3 sequences, roughly 95% seen once, with roughly 0.11% in the top ten. The TEMRA cells underwent FACS enrichment, while the CD8+ and CD4+ T cells underwent negative isolation. The receptor was derived from a human donor with multiple sclerosis. Specimen: CD4+ T cells from PBMCs.

CDR3 protein: CSVRQVTDTQYF. The CDR3, as DNA: TGCAGCGTTCGGCAGGTGACAGATACGCAGTATTTT. V gene TRBV29-1 combines with J gene TRBJ2-3; no clear D gene. CDR1 SQVTM and CDR2 ANQGSEA come from the germline V gene. The length of the CDR3 is 12 residues. V dropped 5 bases and J dropped 3 bases, with 9 bases sitting between them.